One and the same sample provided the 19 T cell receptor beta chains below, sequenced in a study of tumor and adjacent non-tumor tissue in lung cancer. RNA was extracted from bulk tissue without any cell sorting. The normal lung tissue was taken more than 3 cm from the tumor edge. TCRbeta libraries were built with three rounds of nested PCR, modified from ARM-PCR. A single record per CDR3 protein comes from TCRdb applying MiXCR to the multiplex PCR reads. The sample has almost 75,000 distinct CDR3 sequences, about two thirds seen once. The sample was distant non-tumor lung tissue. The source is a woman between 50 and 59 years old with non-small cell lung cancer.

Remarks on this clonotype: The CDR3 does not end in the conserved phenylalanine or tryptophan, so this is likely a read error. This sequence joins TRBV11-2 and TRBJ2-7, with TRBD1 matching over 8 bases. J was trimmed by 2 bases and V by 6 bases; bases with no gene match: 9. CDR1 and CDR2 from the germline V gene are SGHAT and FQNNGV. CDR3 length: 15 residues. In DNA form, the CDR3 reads TGTGCCAGCAGATCGGGGACAGGCTGGACCTACGAGCAGTACTTG. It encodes CASRSGTGWTYEQYL.

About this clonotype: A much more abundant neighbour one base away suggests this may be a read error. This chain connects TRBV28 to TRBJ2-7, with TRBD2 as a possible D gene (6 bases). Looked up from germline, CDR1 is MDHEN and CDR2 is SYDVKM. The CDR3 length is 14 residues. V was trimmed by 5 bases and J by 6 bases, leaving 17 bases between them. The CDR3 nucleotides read TGTGCCAGCAGTCCCGAGCCGACTAGTAGCGAGCAGTACTTC. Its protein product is CASSPEPTSSEQYF.

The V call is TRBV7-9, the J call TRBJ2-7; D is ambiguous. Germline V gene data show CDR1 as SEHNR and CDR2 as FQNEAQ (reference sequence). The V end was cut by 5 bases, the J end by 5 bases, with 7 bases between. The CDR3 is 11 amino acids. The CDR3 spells CASSVGHEQYF. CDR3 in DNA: TGTGCCAGCAGCGTTGGTCACGAGCAGTACTTC.

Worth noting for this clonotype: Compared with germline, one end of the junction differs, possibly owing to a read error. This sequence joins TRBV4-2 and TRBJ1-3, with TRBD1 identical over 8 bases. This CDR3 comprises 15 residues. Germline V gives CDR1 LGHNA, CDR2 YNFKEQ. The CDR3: CTSTQEDRAGNTIYF. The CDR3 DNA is TGTACCAGCACCCAAGAGGACAGGGCTGGAAACACCATATATTTT.

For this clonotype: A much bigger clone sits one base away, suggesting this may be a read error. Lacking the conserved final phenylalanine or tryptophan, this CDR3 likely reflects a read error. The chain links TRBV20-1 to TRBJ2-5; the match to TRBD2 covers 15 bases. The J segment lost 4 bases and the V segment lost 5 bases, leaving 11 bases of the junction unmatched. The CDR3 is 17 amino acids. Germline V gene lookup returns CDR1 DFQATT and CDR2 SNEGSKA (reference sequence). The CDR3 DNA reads TGCAGTGCTGAAGGACTAGCGGGAGGGCCAAAAGGAGAGACCCAGTACATC. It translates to CSAEGLAGGPKGETQYI.

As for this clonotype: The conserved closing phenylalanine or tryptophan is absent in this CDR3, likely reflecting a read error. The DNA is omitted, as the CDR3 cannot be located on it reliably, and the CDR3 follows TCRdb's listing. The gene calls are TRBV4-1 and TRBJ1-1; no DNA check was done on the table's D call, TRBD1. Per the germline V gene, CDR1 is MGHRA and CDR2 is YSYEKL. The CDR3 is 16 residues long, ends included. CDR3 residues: CASSQDRYRANTETFV.

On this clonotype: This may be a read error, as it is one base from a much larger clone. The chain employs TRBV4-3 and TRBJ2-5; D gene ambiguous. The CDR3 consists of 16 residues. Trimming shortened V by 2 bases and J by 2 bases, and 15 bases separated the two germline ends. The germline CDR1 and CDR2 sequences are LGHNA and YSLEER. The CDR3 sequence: CASSQLLSLPQETQYF. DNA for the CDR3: TGCGCCAGCAGCCAATTACTATCTCTCCCACAAGAGACCCAGTACTTC.

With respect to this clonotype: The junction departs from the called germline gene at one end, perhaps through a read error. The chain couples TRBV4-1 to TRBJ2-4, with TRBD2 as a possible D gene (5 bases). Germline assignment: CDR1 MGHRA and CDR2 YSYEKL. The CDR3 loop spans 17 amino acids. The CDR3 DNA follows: TGCGCCAGCAGTCAAGAGCGGAGAAGCCTAGCCAAAAACGTTCAGTACTTC. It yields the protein CASSQERRSLAKNVQYF.

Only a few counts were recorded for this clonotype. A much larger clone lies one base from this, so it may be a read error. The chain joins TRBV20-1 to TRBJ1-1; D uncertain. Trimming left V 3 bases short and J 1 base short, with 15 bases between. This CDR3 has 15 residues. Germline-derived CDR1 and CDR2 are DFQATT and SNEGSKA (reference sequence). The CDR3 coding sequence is TGCAGTGCTAGTGACTGTGGCAGGAAGAACACTGAAGCTTTCTTT. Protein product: CSASDCGRKNTEAFF.

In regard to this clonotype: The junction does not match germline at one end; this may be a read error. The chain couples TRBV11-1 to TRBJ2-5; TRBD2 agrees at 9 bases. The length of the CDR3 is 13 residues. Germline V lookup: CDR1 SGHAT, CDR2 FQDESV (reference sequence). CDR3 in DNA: TGTGTCAGCACCGAAGGGACTAGCGAGACCCAGTACTTC. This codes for CVSTEGTSETQYF.

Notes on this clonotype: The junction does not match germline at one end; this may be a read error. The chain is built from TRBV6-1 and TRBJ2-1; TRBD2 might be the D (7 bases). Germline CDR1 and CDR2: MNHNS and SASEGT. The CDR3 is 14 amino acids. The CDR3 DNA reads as TGTGCCCGCAGCACCGCGGGGGCTATCAATGAGCAGTTCTTC. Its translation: CARSTAGAINEQFF.

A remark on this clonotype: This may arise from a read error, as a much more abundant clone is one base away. The CDR3 is CANSPPGTSVYEQYF. The CDR3, as DNA: TGTGCCAACAGCCCCCCCGGGACTAGCGTTTACGAGCAGTACTTC. The genes are TRBV13 and TRBJ2-7, with 10 bases aligning to TRBD2. Germline-derived CDR1 and CDR2 are PRHDT and FYEKMQ (reference sequence). The CDR3 covers 15 residues. The variable domain in full, completed from reference TRBV13 and TRBJ2-7, reads AAGVIQSPRHLIKEKRETATLKCYPIPRHDTVYWYQQGPGQDPQFLISFYEKMQSDKGSIPDRFSAQQFSDYHSELNMSSLELGDSALYFCANSPPGTSVYEQYFGPGTRLTVT.

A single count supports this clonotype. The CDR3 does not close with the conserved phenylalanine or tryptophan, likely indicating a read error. The DNA of the CDR3 is TGTGCCAGCATCTTTAGCGGGAGCGGGAAAGAGCAGTACTTA. This gives the protein CASIFSGSGKEQYL. The rearrangement joins TRBV11-2 to TRBJ2-7; 9 nucleotides match TRBD2. J lost 7 bases, V lost 7 bases, and 11 bases had no gene match. The CDR3 consists of 14 residues. Germline V gene data show CDR1 as SGHAT and CDR2 as FQNNGV.

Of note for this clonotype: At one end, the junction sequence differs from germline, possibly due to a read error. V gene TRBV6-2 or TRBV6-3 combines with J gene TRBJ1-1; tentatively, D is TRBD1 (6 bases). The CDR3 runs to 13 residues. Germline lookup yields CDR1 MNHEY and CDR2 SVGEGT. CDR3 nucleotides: TGTGCCAGCAGTTCCCCGGGGGGCACTGTAGCTTTCTTT. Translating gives CASSSPGGTVAFF.

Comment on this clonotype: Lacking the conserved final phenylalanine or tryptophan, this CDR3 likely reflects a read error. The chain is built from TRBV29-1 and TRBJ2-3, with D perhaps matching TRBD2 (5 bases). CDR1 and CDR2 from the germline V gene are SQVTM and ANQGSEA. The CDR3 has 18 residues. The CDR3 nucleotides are TGCGGCGTTGAAGGTTTTGTCGGCAGAGGGTTAAGCGCAGATACGCAGTATTAT. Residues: CGVEGFVGRGLSADTQYY.

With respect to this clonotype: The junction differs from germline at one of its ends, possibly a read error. For the CDR3, the DNA is TGTGCCAGCAGTTTATCCGGGAGGGTTAATGAGCATTTCTTC. This codes for CASSLSGRVNEHFF. The rearrangement joins TRBV28 to TRBJ2-1; TRBD2 matches 8 bases. The CDR3 totals 14 residues. Germline V gene sequence: CDR1 MDHEN, CDR2 SYDVKM. The complete variable domain, with remaining parts taken from reference TRBV28 and TRBJ2-1, reads DVKVTQSSRYLVKRTGEKVFLECVQDMDHENMFWYRQDPGLGLRLIYFSYDVKMKEKGDIPEGYSVSREKKERFSLILESASTNQTSMYLCASSLSGRVNEHFFGPGTRLTVL.

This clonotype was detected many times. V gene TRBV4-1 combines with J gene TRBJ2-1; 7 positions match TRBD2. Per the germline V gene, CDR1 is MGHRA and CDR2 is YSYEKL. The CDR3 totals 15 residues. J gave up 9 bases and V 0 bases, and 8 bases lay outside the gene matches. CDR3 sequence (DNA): TGCGCCAGCAGCCAAGAGAGCGGGACTTGGGGTGAGCAGTTCTTC. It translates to CASSQESGTWGEQFF.

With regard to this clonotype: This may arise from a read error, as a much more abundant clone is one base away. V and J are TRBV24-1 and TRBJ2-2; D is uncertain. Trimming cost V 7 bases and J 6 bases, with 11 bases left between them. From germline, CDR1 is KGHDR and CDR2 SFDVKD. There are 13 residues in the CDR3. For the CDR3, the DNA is TGTGCCACCAGGTCTTCGATTGCCGGGGAGCTGTTTTTT. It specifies CATRSSIAGELFF.

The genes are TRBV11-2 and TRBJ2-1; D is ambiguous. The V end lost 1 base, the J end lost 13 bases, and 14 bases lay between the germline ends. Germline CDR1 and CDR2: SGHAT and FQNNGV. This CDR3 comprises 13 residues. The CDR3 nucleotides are TGTGCCAGCAGCTTAGGAGGTCTACCTGAACAGTTCTTC. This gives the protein CASSLGGLPEQFF.